This T cell receptor beta chain was identified in a study of blood T cells in healthy people across ages. At the level of the study: The template switching approach captured approximately one barcoded beta molecule for every two T cells. Findings and caveats of the study: While age rose, TCR beta diversity per million T cells dropped in a roughly linear way. There was no known CMV status for donors, so expanded clonotype changes were possibly confounded. It was not possible, with unsorted PBMCs, to conclusively compare naive and antigen-experienced cells.

With a J-beta primer mix and a sample-barcoded 5' primer, a second PCR ran roughly 6 to 11 cycles. TCRdb processed the 5' RACE reads anew with MiXCR; each CDR3 protein has one entry. The repertoire holds fewer than 1,000,000 distinct CDR3 sequences, about 45% seen once, with approximately 18% in the top ten. This clonotype was seen a handful of times. What it recognizes is unknown. The receptor was derived from a man of 80 years or more in good health. The sequenced sample consisted of blood.

CDR3 DNA: TGTGCCAGCAGCAAATTTCTGGAAGAGGGTAATTCACCCCTCCACTTT. Amino acids: CASSKFLEEGNSPLHF. The chain carries TRBV21-1 and TRBJ1-6. TRBV21-1 is classified as a pseudogene. The CDR3 has 16 amino acids.